This TCR beta chain came from a study of neurological immune-mediated disorders. V gave up 4 bases and J gave up 3 bases; unmatched junction bases: 9. The length of the CDR3 is 15 residues. Germline V gene data show CDR1 as SGDLS and CDR2 as YYNGEE. Time point meaning: technical triplicate 1. Unsorted libraries were generated from 2 million PBMCs. These cells had been stored in RNAlater at -80 C. Regarding the study as a whole: The absence of shared CDR3 amino acid sequences among expanded clones across subjects suggests private repertoires in all groups.

Synthesis of cDNA was accomplished via 5'RACE employing 10-nucleotide random UMIs. From the 5' RACE reads, TCRdb called clonotypes with MiXCR, one entry per CDR3 protein. Among 40,000 or so distinct CDR3 sequences listed, over 8.5% were seen once. This clonotype has ten or more counts. Antigen unknown. The chain joins TRBV9 to TRBJ2-7; 8 bases map to TRBD2. The receptor was derived from a man aged 60-69 years with HTLV-1-associated myelopathy (HAM/TSP). Input material: PBMCs. DNA for the CDR3: TGTGCCAGCAGCCCGGGGGGGGGGGCACTCTACGAGCAGTACTTC. It codes for CASSPGGGALYEQYF.